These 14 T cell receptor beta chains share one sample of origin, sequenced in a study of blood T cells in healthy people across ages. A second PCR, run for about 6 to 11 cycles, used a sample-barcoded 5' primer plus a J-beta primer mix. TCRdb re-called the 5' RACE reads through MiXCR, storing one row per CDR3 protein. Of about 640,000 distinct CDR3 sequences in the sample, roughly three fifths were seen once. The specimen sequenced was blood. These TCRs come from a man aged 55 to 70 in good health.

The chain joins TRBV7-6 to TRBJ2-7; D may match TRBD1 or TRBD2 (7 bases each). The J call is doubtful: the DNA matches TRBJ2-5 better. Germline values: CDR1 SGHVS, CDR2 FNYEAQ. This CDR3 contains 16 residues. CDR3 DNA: TGTGCCAGCAGCTTACGCGGGGGCAGGGGGGGAGAGACCCAGTACTTC. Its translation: CASSLRGGRGGETQYF.

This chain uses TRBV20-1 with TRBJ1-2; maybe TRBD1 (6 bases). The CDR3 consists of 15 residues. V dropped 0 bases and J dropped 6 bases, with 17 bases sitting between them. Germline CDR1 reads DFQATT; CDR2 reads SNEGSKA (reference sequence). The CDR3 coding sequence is TGCAGTGCTAGAGACACAGGGATAGGTCTGGATGGCTACACCTTC. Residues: CSARDTGIGLDGYTF.

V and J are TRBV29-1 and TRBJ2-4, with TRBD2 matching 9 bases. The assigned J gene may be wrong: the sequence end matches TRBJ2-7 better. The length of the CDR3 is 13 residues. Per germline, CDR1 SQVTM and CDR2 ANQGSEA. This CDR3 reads CSVEDPAGGEQYF. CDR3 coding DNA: TGCAGCGTTGAAGATCCAGCGGGGGGCGAGCAGTACTTC.

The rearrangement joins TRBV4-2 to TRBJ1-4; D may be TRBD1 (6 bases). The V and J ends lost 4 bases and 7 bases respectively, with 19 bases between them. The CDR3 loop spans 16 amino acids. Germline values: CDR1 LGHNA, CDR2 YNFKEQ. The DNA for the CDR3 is TGTGCCAGCAGCCCTAGCGGGGGGGCCTTAAGTGAAAAACTGTTTTTT. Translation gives CASSPSGGALSEKLFF.

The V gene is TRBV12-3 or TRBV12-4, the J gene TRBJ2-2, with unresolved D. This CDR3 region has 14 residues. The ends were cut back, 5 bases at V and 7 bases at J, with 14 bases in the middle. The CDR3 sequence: CASSRRQVGGELFF. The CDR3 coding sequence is TGTGCCAGCAGTCGCCGTCAGGTGGGCGGGGAGCTGTTTTTT.

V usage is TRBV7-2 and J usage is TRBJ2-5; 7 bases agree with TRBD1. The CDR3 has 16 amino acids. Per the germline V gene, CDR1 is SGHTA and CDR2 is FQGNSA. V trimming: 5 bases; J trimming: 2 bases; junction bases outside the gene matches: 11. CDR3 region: CASSRQGQMGQETQYF. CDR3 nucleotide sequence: TGTGCCAGCAGCCGACAGGGACAGATGGGACAAGAGACCCAGTACTTC. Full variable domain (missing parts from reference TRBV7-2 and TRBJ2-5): GAGVSQSPSNKVTEKGKDVELRCDPISGHTALYWYRQSLGQGLEFLIYFQGNSAPDKSGLPSDRFSAERTGGSVSTLTIQRTQQEDSAVYLCASSRQGQMGQETQYFGPGTRLLVL.

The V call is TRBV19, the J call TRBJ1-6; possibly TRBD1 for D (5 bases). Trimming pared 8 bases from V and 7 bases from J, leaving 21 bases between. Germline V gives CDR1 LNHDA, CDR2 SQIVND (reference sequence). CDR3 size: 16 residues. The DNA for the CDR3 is TGTGCCAGTGCCGGGGGTCGGCTGGATGTGAATTCACCCCTCCACTTT. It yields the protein CASAGGRLDVNSPLHF.

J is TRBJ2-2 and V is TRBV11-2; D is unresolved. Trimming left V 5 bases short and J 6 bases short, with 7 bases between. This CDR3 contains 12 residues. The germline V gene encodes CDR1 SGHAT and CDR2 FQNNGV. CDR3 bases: TGTGCCAGCAGCCCGCCCGCCGGGGAGCTGTTTTTT. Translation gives CASSPPAGELFF. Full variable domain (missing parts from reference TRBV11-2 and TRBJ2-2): EAGVAQSPRYKIIEKRQSVAFWCNPISGHATLYWYQQILGQGPKLLIQFQNNGVVDDSQLPKDRFSAERLKGVDSTLKIQPAKLEDSAVYLCASSPPAGELFFGEGSRLTVL.

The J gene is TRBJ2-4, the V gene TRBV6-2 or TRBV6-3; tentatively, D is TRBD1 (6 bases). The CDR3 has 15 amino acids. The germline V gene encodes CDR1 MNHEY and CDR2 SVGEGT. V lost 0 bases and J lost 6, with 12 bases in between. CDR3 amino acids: CASSYSSGRGNIQYF. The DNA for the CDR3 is TGTGCCAGCAGTTACTCAAGCGGCAGGGGAAACATTCAGTACTTC.

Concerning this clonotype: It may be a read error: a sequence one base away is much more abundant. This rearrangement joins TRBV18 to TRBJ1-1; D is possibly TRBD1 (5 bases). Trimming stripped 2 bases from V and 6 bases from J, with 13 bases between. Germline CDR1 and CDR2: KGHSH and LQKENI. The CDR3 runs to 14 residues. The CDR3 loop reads CASSPGAGGPEAFF. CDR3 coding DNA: TGTGCCAGCTCACCAGGGGCAGGTGGGCCTGAAGCTTTCTTT.

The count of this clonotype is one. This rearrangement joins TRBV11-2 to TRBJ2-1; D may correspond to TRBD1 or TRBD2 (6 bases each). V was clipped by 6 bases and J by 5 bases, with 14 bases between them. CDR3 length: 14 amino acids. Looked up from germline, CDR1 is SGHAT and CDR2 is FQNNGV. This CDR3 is CASRFGGGNNEQFF. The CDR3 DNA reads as TGTGCCAGCAGATTCGGGGGCGGAAACAATGAGCAGTTCTTC.

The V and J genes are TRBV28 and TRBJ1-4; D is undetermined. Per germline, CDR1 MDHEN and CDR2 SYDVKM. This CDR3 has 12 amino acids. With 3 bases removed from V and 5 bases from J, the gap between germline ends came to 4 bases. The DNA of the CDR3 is TGTGCCAGCAGTTTCAGAAATGAAAAACTGTTTTTT. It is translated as CASSFRNEKLFF. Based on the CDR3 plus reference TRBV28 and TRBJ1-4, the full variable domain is DVKVTQSSRYLVKRTGEKVFLECVQDMDHENMFWYRQDPGLGLRLIYFSYDVKMKEKGDIPEGYSVSREKKERFSLILESASTNQTSMYLCASSFRNEKLFFGSGTQLSVL.

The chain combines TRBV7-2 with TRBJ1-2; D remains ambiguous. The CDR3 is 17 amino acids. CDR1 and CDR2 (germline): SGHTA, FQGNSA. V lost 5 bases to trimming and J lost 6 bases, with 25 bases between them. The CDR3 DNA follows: TGTGCCAGCAGCCAGGACTTCTCCCGGCCGCAATCCCATGGCTACACCTTC. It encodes CASSQDFSRPQSHGYTF. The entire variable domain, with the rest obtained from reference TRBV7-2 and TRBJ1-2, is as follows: GAGVSQSPSNKVTEKGKDVELRCDPISGHTALYWYRQSLGQGLEFLIYFQGNSAPDKSGLPSDRFSAERTGGSVSTLTIQRTQQEDSAVYLCASSQDFSRPQSHGYTFGSGTRLTVV.

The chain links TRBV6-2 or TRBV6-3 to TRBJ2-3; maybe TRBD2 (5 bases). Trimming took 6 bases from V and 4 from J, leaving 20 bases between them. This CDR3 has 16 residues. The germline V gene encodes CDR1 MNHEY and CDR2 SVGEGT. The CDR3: CASSTGIVSAPDTQYF. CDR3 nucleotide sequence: TGTGCCAGCAGCACCGGGATCGTTAGCGCCCCAGATACGCAGTATTTT.